This T cell receptor beta chain was captured in a study of shared clonotypes between healthy human individuals. The V and J ends lost 5 bases and 3 bases, in that order; junction bases with no gene match: 15. Germline V gives CDR1 MNHEY, CDR2 SMNVEV (reference sequence). The CDR3 covers 17 residues. Concerning this clone itself: What it binds is unknown.

For sorted subsets, approximately 200 ng DNA per replicate equaled roughly 30,000 T cell genomes. This table comes from immunoSEQ multiplex PCR, and its TCRdb copy is limited to in-frame clones, with some not included. The sample lists roughly 2 million clones; about 95% were seen once. Cells designated naive CD8 were CD45RO-negative and were positively selected for CCR7, with terminally differentiated effector memory CD45RA+ cells excluded. Study findings and constraints: Across subsets, estimated richness was generally greater for naive than for memory populations. The study found lower generation probabilities in non-shared clonotypes than in those shared by all four donors. What rarefaction showed was incomplete sorted-subset sequencing despite large depth.

This clonotype was obtained from a man aged 18 to 30 in good health. V gene TRBV27 combines with J gene TRBJ1-2, with 7 bases fitting TRBD1. The source material was naive CD8+ T cells sorted from blood. CDR3 nucleotide sequence: TGTGCCAGCAGTCTAGCCGGCCCACGTACAGGGGACTATGGCTACACCTTC. It translates to CASSLAGPRTGDYGYTF.